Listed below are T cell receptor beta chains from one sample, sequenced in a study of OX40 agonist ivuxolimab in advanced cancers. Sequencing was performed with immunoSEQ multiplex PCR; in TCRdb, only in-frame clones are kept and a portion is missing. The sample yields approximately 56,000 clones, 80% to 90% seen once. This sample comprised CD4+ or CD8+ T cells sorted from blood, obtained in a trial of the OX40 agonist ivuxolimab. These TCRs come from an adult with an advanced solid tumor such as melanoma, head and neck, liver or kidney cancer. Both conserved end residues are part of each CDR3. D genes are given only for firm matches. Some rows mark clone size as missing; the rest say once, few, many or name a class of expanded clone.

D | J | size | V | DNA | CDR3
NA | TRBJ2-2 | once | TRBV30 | TGTGCCTGGAGCGGTGTATTTAACACCGGGGAGCTGTTTTTT | CAWSGVFNTGELFF
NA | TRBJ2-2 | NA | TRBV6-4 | TGTGCCAGCAGCGGGACTGCGACCGGGGAGCTGTTTTTT | CASSGTATGELFF
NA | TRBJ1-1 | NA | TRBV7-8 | TGTGCCAGCAGCTTAGCCCATGGAGAAAGTCCGAGGACTGAAGCTTTCTTT | CASSLAHGESPRTEAFF
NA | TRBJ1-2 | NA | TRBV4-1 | TGCGCCAGCAGCCAAGTGGACCCCTCAGGCTTTGGCTACACCTTC | CASSQVDPSGFGYTF
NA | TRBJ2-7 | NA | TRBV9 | TGTGCCAGCAGCGAGGGGGACGCACGCTCCTACGAGCAGTACTTC | CASSEGDARSYEQYF
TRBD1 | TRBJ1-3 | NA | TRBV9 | TGTGCCAGCAGCGTGGGACAGGGGACTGGAAACACCATATATTTT | CASSVGQGTGNTIYF
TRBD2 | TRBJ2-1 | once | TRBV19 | TGTGCCAGTAGCCCAATCGGACTAGCGGGGGATGATGAGCAGTTCTTC | CASSPIGLAGDDEQFF
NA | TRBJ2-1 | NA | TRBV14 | TGTGCCAGCAGCCAAGAATTCCCCAGCCTCGATGAGCAGTTCTTC | CASSQEFPSLDEQFF
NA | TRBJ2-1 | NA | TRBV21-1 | TGTGCCAGCAGCAAAGTTTACAAGAGCTCCTACAATGAGCAGTTCTTC | CASSKVYKSSYNEQFF
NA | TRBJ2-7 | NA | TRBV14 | TGTGCCAGCAGCCAAGATGCGGGATACGAGCAGTACTTC | CASSQDAGYEQYF
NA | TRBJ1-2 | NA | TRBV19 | TGTGCCAGTAGTATTCCCTGGAAGGGCTCCGATGGCTACACCTTC | CASSIPWKGSDGYTF
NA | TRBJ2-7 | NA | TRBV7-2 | TGTGCCAGCAGCTTATTTGACATCGAGTACGAGCAGTACTTC | CASSLFDIEYEQYF
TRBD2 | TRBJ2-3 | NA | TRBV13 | TGTGCCAGCAGCATGACTAGCGGGGGGGTTAATACGCAGTATTTT | CASSMTSGGVNTQYF
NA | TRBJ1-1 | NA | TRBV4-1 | TGCGCCAGCAGCCAGCTCTCAGGGCAGGGGCTCGGGACTGAAGCTTTCTTT | CASSQLSGQGLGTEAFF
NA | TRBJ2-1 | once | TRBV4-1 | TGCGCCAGCAGCCAAGAACATCCGCGGGTCAATGAGCAGTTCTTC | CASSQEHPRVNEQFF
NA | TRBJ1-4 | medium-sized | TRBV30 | TGTGCCTGGAGGGGCGGGACTGACAATAATGAAAAACTGTTTTTT | CAWRGGTDNNEKLFF
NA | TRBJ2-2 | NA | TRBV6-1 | TGTGCCAGCAGTGAATTAGGAGGCCCCGGGGAGCTGTTTTTT | CASSELGGPGELFF
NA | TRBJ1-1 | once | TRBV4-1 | TGCGCCAGCAGCCATCCTAATGCTGGGGTTTTGAACACTGAAGCTTTCTTT | CASSHPNAGVLNTEAFF
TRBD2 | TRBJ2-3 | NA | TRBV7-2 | TGTGCCAGCAGCATAGCGGGTACGCAGTATTTT | CASSIAGTQYF
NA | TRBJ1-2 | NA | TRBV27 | TGTGCCAGCAGTTTAAGCGACAAGTATGGCTACACCTTC | CASSLSDKYGYTF
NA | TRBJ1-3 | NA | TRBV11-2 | TGTGCCAGCAGCTCTCTCCGGAGTATCTCTGGAAACACCATATATTTT | CASSSLRSISGNTIYF
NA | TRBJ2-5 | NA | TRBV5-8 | TGTGCCAGCAGCTCTACGAGCGCCCAAGAGACCCAGTACTTC | CASSSTSAQETQYF
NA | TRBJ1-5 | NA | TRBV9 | TGTGCCAGCAGCGTAGCGGGGAATAGCAATCAGCCCCAGCATTTT | CASSVAGNSNQPQHF
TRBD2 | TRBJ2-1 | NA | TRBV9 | TGTGCCAGCAGCGACCCTCTGGGGCTAGCGGGGGGGCCCTACAATGAGCAGTTCTTC | CASSDPLGLAGGPYNEQFF
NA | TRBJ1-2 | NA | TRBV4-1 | TGCGCCAGCAGCGGCGTTGACCTATGGGGCTACACCTTC | CASSGVDLWGYTF
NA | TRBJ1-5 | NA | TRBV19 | TGTGCCAGTAGTATCGCCGATCAGCCCCAGCATTTT | CASSIADQPQHF
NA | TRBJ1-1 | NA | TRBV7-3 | TGTGCCAGCAGCTTAACTGCAGGGTCGCTGATGAAAGGGACTGAAGCTTTCTTT | CASSLTAGSLMKGTEAFF
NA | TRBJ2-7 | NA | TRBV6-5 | TGTGCCAGCAGTTACGCTGGGACGATGTACGAGCAGTACTTC | CASSYAGTMYEQYF
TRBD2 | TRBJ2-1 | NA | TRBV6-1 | TGTGCCAGCAGTGAAGAGGCTAGCGGGGGGACTGAGCAGTTCTTC | CASSEEASGGTEQFF
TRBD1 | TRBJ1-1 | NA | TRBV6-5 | TGTGCCAGCAGTCGTACAGGGGGTACTGAAGCTTTCTTT | CASSRTGGTEAFF
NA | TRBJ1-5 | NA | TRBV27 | TGTGCCAGCAGTTTATCGGGGGCAGGTCAGCCCCAGCATTTT | CASSLSGAGQPQHF
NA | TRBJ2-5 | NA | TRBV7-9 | TGTGCCAGCAAAGGTTGGGAGACCCAGTACTTC | CASKGWETQYF
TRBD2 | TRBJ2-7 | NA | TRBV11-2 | TGTGCCAGCAGCGTCGGGGGGATCTACGAGCAGTACTTC | CASSVGGIYEQYF
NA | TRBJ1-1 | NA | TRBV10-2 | TGCGCCAGCAGTGAGTCGCACGGGAAGGACACTGAAGCTTTCTTT | CASSESHGKDTEAFF
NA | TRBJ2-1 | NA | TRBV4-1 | TGCGCCAGCAGCCTGGAGGAGGGAAACCTTTACAATGAGCAGTTCTTC | CASSLEEGNLYNEQFF